This TCR beta chain was found in a study of T cell changes during pregnancy in multiple sclerosis. This CDR3 is 16 amino acids long. With V trimmed by 3 bases and J by 8 bases, 8 bases remained unmatched. Germline values: CDR1 SGHRS, CDR2 YFSETQ. TCRdb's table, derived via immunoSEQ multiplex PCR, lists solely in-frame clones and lacks some. The sample holds tens of thousands of clones; 90% to 95% are singletons and the top ten take about 0.99%. The sample here was peripheral blood, taken in the second trimester of pregnancy. The chain uses TRBV5-1 and TRBJ1-6; 10 bases map to TRBD1. The clonotype originates from a female donor in good health, enrolled as a control in a pregnancy study. The CDR3, as DNA: TGCGCCAGCAGCTCGTCGACAGGGGGCTCATATTCACCCCTCCACTTT. Protein: CASSSSTGGSYSPLHF.